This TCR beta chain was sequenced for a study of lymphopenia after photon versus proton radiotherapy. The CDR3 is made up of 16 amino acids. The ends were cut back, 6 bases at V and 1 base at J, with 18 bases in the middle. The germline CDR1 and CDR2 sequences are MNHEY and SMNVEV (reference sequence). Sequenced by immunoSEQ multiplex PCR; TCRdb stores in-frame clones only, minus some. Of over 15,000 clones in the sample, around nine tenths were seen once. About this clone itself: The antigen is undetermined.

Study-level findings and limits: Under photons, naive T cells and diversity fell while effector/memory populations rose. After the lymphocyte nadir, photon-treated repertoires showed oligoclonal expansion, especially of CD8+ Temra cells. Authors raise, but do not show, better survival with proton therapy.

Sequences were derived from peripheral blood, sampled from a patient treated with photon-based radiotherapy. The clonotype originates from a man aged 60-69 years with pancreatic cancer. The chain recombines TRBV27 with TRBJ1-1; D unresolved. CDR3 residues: CASSPPRVRANTEAFF. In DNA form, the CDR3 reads TGTGCCAGCAGCCCGCCCCGGGTGAGGGCGAACACTGAAGCTTTCTTT.